Here is one TCR beta chain with its context. The entry originates in a study of blood T cell repertoires in COVID-19. Study details: Samples came from the United States, Italy and Spain, spanning acute and convalescent COVID-19. From T cells, B-cell-depleted T cells, or PBMCs came the material, which was cDNA or gDNA.

The CDR3 length is 12 residues. V was pared by 5 bases and J by 5 bases, with 9 bases between. Looked up from germline, CDR1 is KGHSH and CDR2 is LQKENI. Assay: immunoSEQ multiplex PCR; the TCRdb copy retains only in-frame clones and omits some. This table has under 200,000 clones, approximately 84% appearing once. Clinical history as reported by participants underpinned cohort assignment. The chain carries TRBV18 and TRBJ1-1; D may be TRBD1 (6 bases). The sequencing input was PBMCs or T cells enriched from blood (not recorded which). This sequence originates from a woman aged 40 to 50 with acute COVID-19. The CDR3 nucleotides read TGTGCCAGCTCAGACAGGATTACTGAAGCTTTCTTT. Translation: CASSDRITEAFF.